These T cell receptor beta chains were read from a single sample in a study of shared clonotypes between healthy human individuals. The data were produced by immunoSEQ multiplex PCR, yet TCRdb's version contains in-frame clones alone and is incomplete. The sample has about a million clones; roughly 80% are singletons. What was sequenced was memory CD4+ T cells from PBMCs. The receptor set was obtained from a man between 18 and 35 years old in good health. Some clones in this sample may be carry-over from other donors' samples. Each CDR3 is given with its conserved first and last residue. Each record gives: V gene, D gene, J gene, clone size, CDR3 protein, CDR3 DNA. The D gene is left open where the match is weak. Expanded clones are given a class, and other clones once, few, many or no size at all.

TRBV28,NA,TRBJ1-1,NA,CASTPWRASGPDTEAFF,TGTGCCAGCACCCCTTGGCGGGCCTCGGGACCGGACACTGAAGCTTTCTTT
TRBV28,TRBD1,TRBJ2-3,NA,CASSETGGANQDTQYF,TGTGCCAGCAGTGAGACAGGGGGCGCAAATCAAGATACGCAGTATTTT
TRBV5-1,TRBD1,TRBJ2-1,NA,CASSWSPTGGTYNEQFF,TGCGCCAGCAGCTGGTCCCCAACAGGGGGCACTTACAATGAGCAGTTCTTC
TRBV7-9,NA,TRBJ2-1,NA,CASSLIRDTYNEQFF,TGTGCCAGCAGCTTAATCAGGGATACCTACAATGAGCAGTTCTTC
TRBV6-6,NA,TRBJ1-5,NA,CASKGRTSQPQHF,TGTGCCAGCAAAGGACGGACGTCCCAGCCCCAGCATTTT
TRBV9,NA,TRBJ2-3,NA,CASSVGVAGDTQYF,TGTGCCAGCAGCGTAGGGGTAGCAGGGGATACGCAGTATTTT
TRBV30,TRBD1,TRBJ2-6,NA,CAWSWTGTSGANVLTF,TGTGCCTGGAGTTGGACAGGCACCTCTGGGGCCAACGTCCTGACTTTC
TRBV5-1,TRBD1,TRBJ1-1,NA,CASSLGQGTYTEAFF,TGCGCCAGCAGCTTAGGACAGGGTACATACACTGAAGCTTTCTTT
TRBV7-9,NA,TRBJ1-2,NA,CASSRDSIYGYTF,TGTGCCAGCAGCCGAGACAGTATCTATGGCTACACCTTC
TRBV7-9,NA,TRBJ2-1,NA,CASSFIGSVVRNEQFF,TGTGCCAGCAGCTTTATAGGGTCGGTGGTCCGCAATGAGCAGTTCTTC
TRBV5-5,TRBD1,TRBJ2-5,many,CASSPGQGRGRQETQYF,TGTGCCAGCAGCCCGGGACAGGGCAGGGGGCGGCAAGAGACCCAGTACTTC
TRBV28,TRBD1,TRBJ1-5,NA,CASRGQINQPQHF,TGTGCCAGCAGGGGACAGATCAATCAGCCCCAGCATTTT
TRBV11-2,NA,TRBJ2-7,NA,CASSLVLGRNYEQYF,TGTGCCAGCAGCTTAGTTCTGGGTAGAAACTACGAGCAGTACTTC
TRBV27,TRBD2,TRBJ2-1,once,CASSFVLAGTNEQFF,TGTGCCAGCAGTTTCGTGCTAGCGGGGACCAATGAGCAGTTCTTC
TRBV5-1,NA,TRBJ1-1,many,CASSYSRGDTEAFF,TGCGCCAGCAGTTACTCCCGGGGGGACACTGAAGCTTTCTTT
TRBV6-5,NA,TRBJ2-7,NA,CASSYSWVGYEQYF,TGTGCCAGCAGTTACTCTTGGGTTGGGTACGAGCAGTACTTC
TRBV6-1,NA,TRBJ2-7,NA,CASSDKRKEGSYEQYF,TGTGCCAGCAGTGATAAACGGAAGGAGGGTTCATACGAGCAGTACTTC
TRBV28,TRBD1,TRBJ1-5,NA,CASSFSRGGYQPQHF,TGTGCCAGCAGTTTCTCCAGGGGGGGATATCAGCCCCAGCATTTT
TRBV30,NA,TRBJ2-5,NA,CACMGSRAETQYF,TGTGCCTGTATGGGATCCAGGGCGGAGACCCAGTACTTC
TRBV25-1,NA,TRBJ1-4,NA,CASSDATGSSEKLFF,TGTGCCAGCAGCGATGCGACAGGATCCTCCGAAAAACTGTTTTTT
TRBV5-4,TRBD2,TRBJ2-7,NA,CASSRPTSGFEGYEQYF,TGTGCCAGCAGCCGCCCGACTAGCGGATTTGAAGGCTACGAGCAGTACTTC
TRBV5-1,NA,TRBJ2-7,NA,CASSFQRTSYEQYF,TGCGCCAGCAGCTTCCAGCGCACCTCCTACGAGCAGTACTTC